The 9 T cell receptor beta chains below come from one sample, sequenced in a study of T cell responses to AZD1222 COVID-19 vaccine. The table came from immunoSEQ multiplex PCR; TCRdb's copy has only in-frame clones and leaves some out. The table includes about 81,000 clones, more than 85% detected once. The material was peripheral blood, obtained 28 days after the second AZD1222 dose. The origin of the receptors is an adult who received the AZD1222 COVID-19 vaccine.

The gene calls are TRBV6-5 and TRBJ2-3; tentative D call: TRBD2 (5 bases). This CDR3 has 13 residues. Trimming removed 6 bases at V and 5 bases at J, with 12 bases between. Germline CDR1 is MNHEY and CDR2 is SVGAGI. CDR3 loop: CASRADGGDTQYF. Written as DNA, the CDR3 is TGTGCCAGCAGGGCGGACGGAGGAGATACGCAGTATTTT.

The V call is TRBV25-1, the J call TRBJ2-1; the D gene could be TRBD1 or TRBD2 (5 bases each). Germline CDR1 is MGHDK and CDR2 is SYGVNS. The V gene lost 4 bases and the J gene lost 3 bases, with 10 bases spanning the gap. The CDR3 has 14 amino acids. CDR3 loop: CASSVEGHYNEQFF. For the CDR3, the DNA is TGTGCCAGCAGTGTAGAGGGGCACTACAATGAGCAGTTCTTC. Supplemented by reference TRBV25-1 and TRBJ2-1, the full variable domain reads EADIYQTPRYLVIGTGKKITLECSQTMGHDKMYWYQQDPGMELHLIHYSYGVNSTEKGDLSSESTVSRIRTEHFPLTLESARPSHTSQYLCASSVEGHYNEQFFGPGTRLTVL.

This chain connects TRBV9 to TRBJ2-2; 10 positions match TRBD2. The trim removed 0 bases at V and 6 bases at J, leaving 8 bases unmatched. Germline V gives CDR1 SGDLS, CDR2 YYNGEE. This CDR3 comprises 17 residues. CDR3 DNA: TGTGCCAGCAGCGTAGAGGCCAGCGGGAGGGCCTCCGGGGAGCTGTTTTTT. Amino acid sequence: CASSVEASGRASGELFF.

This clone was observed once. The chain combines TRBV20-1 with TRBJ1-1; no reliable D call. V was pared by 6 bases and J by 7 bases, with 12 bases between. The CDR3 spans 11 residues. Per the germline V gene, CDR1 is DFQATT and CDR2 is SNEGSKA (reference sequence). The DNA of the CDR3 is TGCAGTGCAGCCGGGCCGCGTGAAGCTTTCTTT. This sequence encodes CSAAGPREAFF.

Here the CDR3 reads CASSLAYEQYF. The CDR3 DNA sequence: TGTGCCAGCAGCTTGGCCTACGAGCAGTACTTC. V and J are TRBV5-6 and TRBJ2-7; D call uncertain. The germline V gene has CDR1 SGHDT and CDR2 YYEEEE. The CDR3 is 11 residues long. V lost 0 bases, J lost 2 bases, and 0 bases lay in between.

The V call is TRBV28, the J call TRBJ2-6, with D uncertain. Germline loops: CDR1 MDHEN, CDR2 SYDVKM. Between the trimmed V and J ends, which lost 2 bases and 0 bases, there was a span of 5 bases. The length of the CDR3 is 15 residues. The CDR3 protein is CASSLVSSGANVLTF. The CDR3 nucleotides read TGTGCCAGCAGTTTAGTTAGCTCTGGGGCCAACGTCCTGACTTTC.

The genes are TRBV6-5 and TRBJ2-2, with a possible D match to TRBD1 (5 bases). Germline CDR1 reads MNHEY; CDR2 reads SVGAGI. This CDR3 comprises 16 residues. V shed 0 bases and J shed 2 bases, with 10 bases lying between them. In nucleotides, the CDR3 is TGTGCCAGCAGTTACTCCGGCAGGGTCAACACCGGGGAGCTGTTTTTT. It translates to CASSYSGRVNTGELFF.

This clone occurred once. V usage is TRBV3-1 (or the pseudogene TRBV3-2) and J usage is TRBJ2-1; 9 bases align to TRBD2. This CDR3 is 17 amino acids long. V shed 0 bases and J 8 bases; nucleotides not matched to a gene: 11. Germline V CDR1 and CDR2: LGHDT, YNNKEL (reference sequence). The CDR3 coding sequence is TGTGCCAGCAGCCAAGATAGGTTTGCGGGAGGGGTGGATGAGCAGTTCTTC. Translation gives CASSQDRFAGGVDEQFF.

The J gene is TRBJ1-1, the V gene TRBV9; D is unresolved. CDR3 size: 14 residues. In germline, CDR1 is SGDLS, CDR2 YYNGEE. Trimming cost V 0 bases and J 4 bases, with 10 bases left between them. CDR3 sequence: CASSVGLAGTEAFF. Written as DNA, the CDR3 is TGTGCCAGCAGCGTAGGACTAGCAGGCACTGAAGCTTTCTTT.